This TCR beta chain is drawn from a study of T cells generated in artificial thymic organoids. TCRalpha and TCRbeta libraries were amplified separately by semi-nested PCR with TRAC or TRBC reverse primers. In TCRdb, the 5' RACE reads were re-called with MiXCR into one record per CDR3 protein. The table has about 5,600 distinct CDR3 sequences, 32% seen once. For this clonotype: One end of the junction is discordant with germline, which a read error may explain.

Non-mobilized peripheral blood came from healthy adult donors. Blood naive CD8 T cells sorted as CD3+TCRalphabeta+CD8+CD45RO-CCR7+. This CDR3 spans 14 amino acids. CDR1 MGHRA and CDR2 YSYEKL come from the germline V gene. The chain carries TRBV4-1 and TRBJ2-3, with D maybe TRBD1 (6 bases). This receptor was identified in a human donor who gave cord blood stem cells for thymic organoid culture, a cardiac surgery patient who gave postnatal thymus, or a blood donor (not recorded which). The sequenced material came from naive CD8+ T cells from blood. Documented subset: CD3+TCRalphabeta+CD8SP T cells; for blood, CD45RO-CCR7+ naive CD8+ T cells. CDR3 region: CVSSVDGGPDTQYF. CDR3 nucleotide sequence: TGCGTCAGCAGCGTAGATGGGGGCCCAGATACGCAGTATTTT.